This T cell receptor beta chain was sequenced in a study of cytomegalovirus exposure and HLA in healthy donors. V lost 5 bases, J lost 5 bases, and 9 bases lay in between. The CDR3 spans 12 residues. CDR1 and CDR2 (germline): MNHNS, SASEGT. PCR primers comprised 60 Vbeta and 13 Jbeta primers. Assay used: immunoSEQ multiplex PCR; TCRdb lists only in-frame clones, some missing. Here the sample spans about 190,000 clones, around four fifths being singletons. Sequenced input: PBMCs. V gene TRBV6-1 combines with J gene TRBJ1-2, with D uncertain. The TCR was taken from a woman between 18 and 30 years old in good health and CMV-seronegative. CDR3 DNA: TGTGCCAGCAGTCCTCGGGTGTATGGCTACACCTTC. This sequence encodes CASSPRVYGYTF.